Listed here are 28 T cell receptor beta chains from one sample, sequenced in a study of blood T cell repertoires in COVID-19. Using immunoSEQ multiplex PCR, the repertoire was profiled, and TCRdb retains in-frame clones only, with some absent. The sample yields roughly 100,000 clones, roughly 82% seen once. Sequencing was carried out using peripheral blood. The receptors were sampled from a man between 60 and 75 years old with acute or convalescent COVID-19.

DNA for the CDR3: TGTGCCAGCAGCTTAAGGGGAGATTCCTACGAGCAGTACTTC. Translated: CASSLRGDSYEQYF. This chain links TRBV7-3 with TRBJ2-7, with D maybe TRBD2 (5 bases). The CDR3 has 14 residues. CDR1 SGHTA and CDR2 FQGTGA come from the germline V gene. V gave up 1 base and J gave up 1 base, with 8 bases separating them.

The gene calls are TRBV7-8 and TRBJ1-3; D is possibly TRBD1 (6 bases). The germline CDR1 and CDR2 sequences are SGHVS and FQNEAQ. The CDR3 runs 17 residues. Trimming stripped 2 bases from V and 0 bases from J, with 14 bases between. CDR3 in DNA: TGTGCCAGCAGCTTATTGGTAGGGACACGCTCTGGAAACACCATATATTTT. Translation gives CASSLLVGTRSGNTIYF. Full variable domain (rest looked up from reference TRBV7-8 and TRBJ1-3): GAGVSQSPRYKVAKRGQDVALRCDPISGHVSLFWYQQALGQGPEFLTYFQNEAQLDKSGLPSDRFFAERPEGSVSTLKIQRTQQEDSAVYLCASSLLVGTRSGNTIYFGEGSWLTVV.

This clone turned up a few times. The V call is TRBV7-2, the J call TRBJ1-5; D not resolved. V was trimmed by 6 bases and J by 6 bases, leaving 12 bases between them. There are 13 residues in the CDR3. Germline assignment: CDR1 SGHTA and CDR2 FQGNSA. The CDR3 loop reads CASSAREAQPQHF. The CDR3 DNA sequence: TGTGCCAGCAGTGCGAGAGAGGCTCAGCCCCAGCATTTT.

This rearrangement joins TRBV11-2 to TRBJ1-1; the match to TRBD1 covers 12 bases. CDR1 is SGHAT and CDR2 is FQNNGV in the germline V gene. The CDR3 extends over 19 amino acids. V lost 5 bases, J lost 4 bases, and 17 bases stayed unmatched. CDR3 nucleotides: TGTGCCAGCAGCCTCCGGGACAGGGGGCGTACACGCTCTGGCACTGAAGCTTTCTTT. As protein: CASSLRDRGRTRSGTEAFF.

The chain employs TRBV5-1 and TRBJ2-1; tentative D call: TRBD2 (6 bases). Germline CDR1 reads SGHRS; CDR2 reads YFSETQ. V was shortened by 2 bases and J by 0 bases, with 9 bases between the two germline ends. CDR3 length: 15 residues. CDR3 amino acids: CASSFSGSSYNEQFF. Here the CDR3 DNA reads TGCGCCAGCAGCTTTTCCGGGAGCTCCTACAATGAGCAGTTCTTC.

This CDR3 is CASSQVPGSGQPQHF. The DNA of the CDR3 is TGTGCCAGCAGCCAAGTCCCCGGGTCCGGTCAGCCCCAGCATTTT. The J gene is TRBJ1-5, the V gene TRBV3-1 (or the pseudogene TRBV3-2); D is uncertain. The CDR3 consists of 15 residues. V shed 1 base and J shed 6 bases, with 13 bases lying between them. CDR1 is LGHDT, CDR2 YNNKEL, per germline (reference sequence).

The chain combines TRBV14 with TRBJ2-5; 7 nucleotides match TRBD1. This CDR3 is built from 16 residues. Germline CDR1 and CDR2: SGHDN and FVKESK. J gave up 2 bases and V 3 bases, and 9 bases lay outside the gene matches. The CDR3 here is CASSHNSPGQQETQYF. CDR3 nucleotides: TGTGCCAGCAGCCACAACTCTCCGGGACAGCAAGAGACCCAGTACTTC.

The chain has TRBV25-1 and TRBJ1-5; D is ambiguous. CDR3 size: 12 residues. V gave up 2 bases and J gave up 4 bases, with 3 bases separating them. CDR1 is MGHDK and CDR2 is SYGVNS in the germline V gene. In DNA, the CDR3 is TGTGCCAGCAGTGAACCAAATCAGCCCCAGCATTTT. It encodes CASSEPNQPQHF.

The chain uses TRBV7-9 and TRBJ1-5; D perhaps matches TRBD1 (5 bases). The germline V gene has CDR1 SEHNR and CDR2 FQNEAQ (reference sequence). The CDR3 length is 14 residues. Trimming took 3 bases from V and 0 from J, leaving 6 bases between them. CDR3 bases: TGTGCCAGCAGCTTGGGGCGTAGCAATCAGCCCCAGCATTTT. Translating it yields CASSLGRSNQPQHF. Supplemented by reference TRBV7-9 and TRBJ1-5, the full variable domain reads DTGVSQNPRHKITKRGQNVTFRCDPISEHNRLYWYRQTLGQGPEFLTYFQNEAQLEKSRLLSDRFSAERPKGSFSTLEIQRTEQGDSAMYLCASSLGRSNQPQHFGDGTRLSIL.

This clone has only one observation. The chain is built from TRBV30 and TRBJ1-2, with TRBD1 identical over 9 bases. The CDR3 totals 16 residues. CDR1 and CDR2 from the germline V gene are GTSNPN and SVGIG (reference sequence). V gave up 0 bases and J gave up 9 bases; unmatched junction bases: 14. CDR3 region: CAWSVRVVGTGISYTF. In nucleotides, the CDR3 is TGTGCCTGGAGTGTACGGGTGGTCGGGACAGGGATTAGCTACACCTTC. The full variable domain, in which reference TRBV30 and TRBJ1-2 provide the parts outside the CDR3, is SQTIHQWPATLVQPVGSPLSLECTVEGTSNPNLYWYRQAAGRGLQLLFYSVGIGQISSEVPQNLSASRPQDRQFILSSKKLLLSDSGFYLCAWSVRVVGTGISYTFGSGTRLTVV.

In DNA, the CDR3 is TGTGCCAGCGGTCCAGGACATACTAATGAAAAACTGTTTTTT. It translates to CASGPGHTNEKLFF. This sequence joins TRBV28 and TRBJ1-4, with D possibly matching TRBD1 (5 bases). CDR3 length equals 14 residues. Trimming took off 8 bases at V and 2 bases at J, with 12 bases between the two ends. In germline, CDR1 is MDHEN, CDR2 SYDVKM.

The V and J genes are TRBV5-1 and TRBJ2-1, with 9 bases identical to TRBD1. V lost 4 bases and J lost 5; bases outside the gene matches: 7. There are 15 residues in the CDR3. CDR1 is SGHRS, CDR2 YFSETQ, per germline. This CDR3 is CASSPGQGDNNEQFF. The DNA of the CDR3 is TGCGCCAGCAGCCCGGGACAGGGTGATAACAATGAGCAGTTCTTC.

This sequence joins TRBV5-1 and TRBJ2-3, with D possibly being TRBD2 (6 bases). The CDR3 loop spans 15 amino acids. The V end lost 0 bases, the J end lost 6 bases, and 14 bases lay between the germline ends. CDR1 SGHRS and CDR2 YFSETQ come from the germline V gene. The CDR3 DNA reads TGCGCCAGCAGCTTGGACCCGGGAGTGGGGGATACGCAGTATTTT. It translates to CASSLDPGVGDTQYF.

This chain links TRBV29-1 with TRBJ2-1, with 9 positions matching TRBD2. CDR1 SQVTM and CDR2 ANQGSEA come from the germline V gene. V shed 8 bases, J shed 6 bases, and the junction held 17 bases outside the gene matches. This CDR3 region has 16 residues. The CDR3 coding sequence is TGCAGCACGTTGTGGGCCTCCCTAGCGGGGACCAATGAGCAGTTCTTC. It codes for CSTLWASLAGTNEQFF.

The chain combines TRBV5-1 with TRBJ2-5, with 7 bases identical to TRBD2. There are 15 residues in the CDR3. Germline CDR1 SGHRS, CDR2 YFSETQ. Losses at the gene ends were 4 bases for V and 4 bases for J; bases not matched to a gene: 10. This CDR3 reads CASSPNGLEPETQYF. DNA of the CDR3: TGCGCCAGCAGCCCCAACGGACTAGAACCAGAGACCCAGTACTTC.

The chain couples TRBV7-8 to TRBJ1-2, with D maybe TRBD1 (6 bases). Deletions cut 5 bases from V and 7 bases from J, with 20 bases between. The length of the CDR3 is 15 residues. CDR1 and CDR2 (germline): SGHVS, FQNEAQ. The CDR3 DNA follows: TGTGCCAGCAGCGCGCCGACACAGGGAGTCAGTGGCTACACCTTC. It translates to CASSAPTQGVSGYTF.

The chain links TRBV19 to TRBJ2-6; the D is unclear. The CDR3 has 15 residues. Trimming took 3 bases from V and 1 from J, leaving 7 bases between them. Germline V gene sequence: CDR1 LNHDA, CDR2 SQIVND (reference sequence). The CDR3 nucleotides read TGTGCCAGTAGTATCGCAGGTTCTGGGGCCAACGTCCTGACTTTC. This translates into CASSIAGSGANVLTF.

This clone was observed a few times. V usage is TRBV5-1 and J usage is TRBJ2-3; 7 bases match TRBD1. J was trimmed by 0 bases and V by 7 bases; bases with no gene match: 5. The CDR3 has 14 amino acids. Germline lookup yields CDR1 SGHRS and CDR2 YFSETQ. The CDR3 DNA follows: TGCGCCAGCGCACCGGGACAGAGCACAGATACGCAGTATTTT. Residues: CASAPGQSTDTQYF.

This sequence joins TRBV27 and TRBJ2-1; 9 bases map to TRBD2. V gave up 5 bases and J gave up 1 base; unmatched junction bases: 12. This CDR3 has 18 amino acids. Germline V gene lookup returns CDR1 MNHEY and CDR2 SMNVEV (reference sequence). The CDR3 nucleotides are TGTGCCAGCAGTCCACAGACTAGCGGCCCTTCTTCCTACAATGAGCAGTTCTTC. Protein: CASSPQTSGPSSYNEQFF.

The chain links TRBV5-4 to TRBJ1-4, with no clear D. V was pared by 7 bases and J by 0 bases, with 13 bases between. This CDR3 region has 15 residues. The V gene's germline CDR1 is SGHNT and CDR2 YYREEE (reference sequence). The CDR3, as DNA: TGTGCCAGCGGGCCCCCCGGGGCAACTAATGAAAAACTGTTTTTT. Translating it yields CASGPPGATNEKLFF.

The J gene is TRBJ1-5, the V gene TRBV7-8; TRBD1 matches 9 bases. The V gene's germline CDR1 is SGHVS and CDR2 FQNEAQ. V lost 5 bases to trimming and J lost 5 bases; unmatched junction nucleotides: 4. The CDR3 has 14 amino acids. The CDR3 region has the DNA TGTGCCAGCAGCCTGGACAGGGGATATCAGCCCCAGCATTTT. Translating gives CASSLDRGYQPQHF.

V usage is TRBV7-3 and J usage is TRBJ2-2, with TRBD2 matching over 9 bases. After removal of 1 base from V and 4 bases from J, the junction contained 1 base not matched to a gene. The CDR3 loop spans 15 amino acids. The V gene's germline CDR1 is SGHTA and CDR2 FQGTGA. The CDR3 coding sequence is TGTGCCAGCAGCTTAATGACTAGCGGCACCGGGGAGCTGTTTTTT. It translates to CASSLMTSGTGELFF.

The chain is built from TRBV6-5 and TRBJ2-7; 10 positions agree with TRBD1. CDR1 and CDR2 (germline): MNHEY, SVGAGI. This CDR3 contains 14 residues. The trim removed 6 bases at V and 1 base at J, leaving 3 bases unmatched. The CDR3 DNA sequence: TGTGCCAGCAGCCCGGGACAGGGGTCCTACGAGCAGTACTTC. As protein: CASSPGQGSYEQYF.

The J gene is TRBJ2-1, the V gene TRBV19, with 7 bases identical to TRBD2. V was clipped by 7 bases and J by 8 bases; unmatched bases: 8. This CDR3 region has 13 residues. Germline-derived CDR1 and CDR2 are LNHDA and SQIVND (reference sequence). In DNA form, the CDR3 reads TGTGCCAGTACCCCGACTAGCACGGATGAGCAGTTCTTC. Amino acid sequence: CASTPTSTDEQFF.

The chain recombines TRBV18 with TRBJ2-1; the match to TRBD2 covers 8 bases. The V gene's germline CDR1 is KGHSH and CDR2 LQKENI. The junction had 3 bases not matched to a gene; V was cut back by 5 bases and J by 3 bases. CDR3 length equals 14 residues. The DNA for the CDR3 is TGTGCCAGCTCAAGGACTAGCCGCTACAATGAGCAGTTCTTC. It codes for CASSRTSRYNEQFF.

The chain carries TRBV5-5 and TRBJ2-2; 8 bases fit TRBD1. J lost 5 bases, V lost 1 base, and 4 bases had no gene match. This CDR3 is built from 15 residues. Germline V gene lookup returns CDR1 SGHKS and CDR2 YYEKEE (reference sequence). CDR3 coding DNA: TGTGCCAGCAGCTTGCAGGGGGCGGGAACCGGGGAGCTGTTTTTT. This encodes CASSLQGAGTGELFF.

The chain carries TRBV10-3 and TRBJ2-1, with a possible D match to TRBD1 (6 bases). Germline values: CDR1 ENHRY, CDR2 SYGVKD. The V and J ends lost 8 bases and 2 bases respectively, with 7 bases between them. The CDR3 spans 12 residues. In nucleotides, the CDR3 is TGTGCCATCCAGGGGACCTACAATGAGCAGTTCTTC. Translated: CAIQGTYNEQFF.

The chain recombines TRBV15 with TRBJ1-2; the D gene is possibly TRBD1 (6 bases). CDR1 is LNHNV, CDR2 YYDKDF, per germline (reference sequence). The CDR3 has 15 residues. Trimming stripped 1 base from V and 5 bases from J, with 14 bases between. The CDR3 nucleotides are TGTGCCACCAGCAGAGTCAGGGGCCCCTGGTATGGCTACACCTTC. Translation gives CATSRVRGPWYGYTF.